The sample holds many counts of the clone carrying this T cell receptor (beta chain). The antigen is not known. These data originate in a study of response to subunit inactivated influenza vaccine. Study results and limitations: Researchers suggested that each seasonal influenza vaccination recruits few new T cells.

Germline-derived CDR1 and CDR2 are MNHEY and SVGAGI. The CDR3 loop spans 18 amino acids. V was clipped by 4 bases and J by 9 bases, with 28 bases between them. TCRdb re-called the RT-PCR reads through MiXCR, storing one row per CDR3 protein. The data contain hundreds of thousands of distinct CDR3 sequences, around 20% of them seen just once; the ten biggest clones take up roughly 10%. The sequence came from a man in his forties or fifties who received an inactivated influenza vaccine. This chain connects TRBV6-5 to TRBJ2-1; TRBD2 might be the D (5 bases). This specimen was PBMCs from blood, taken more than 4 days after vaccination. For the CDR3, the DNA is TGTGCCAGCAGTTTATTTCCGGTGGACTTTAGTGGCTTCACTGAGCAGTTCTTC. Protein product: CASSLFPVDFSGFTEQFF.